Reported below is one T cell receptor beta chain. The CDR3 extends over 13 amino acids. J lost 6 bases, V lost 1 base, and 4 bases had no gene match. In germline, CDR1 is GTSNPN, CDR2 SVGIG (reference sequence). Method: immunoSEQ multiplex PCR; TCRdb's copy keeps in-frame clones and lacks some. The table includes about 440,000 clones, about 87% detected once. The sample comes from a study of blood T cell repertoires in COVID-19. Overall study: Collection of acute and convalescent COVID-19 samples took place in the United States, Italy and Spain.

The receptor's source is a woman aged 45-59 years with COVID-19, enrolled during active disease. Material: peripheral blood. This chain links TRBV30 with TRBJ2-3; TRBD1 matches 7 bases. CDR3 sequence reads: CAWSGQGSDTQYF. The CDR3 DNA reads as TGTGCCTGGAGTGGACAGGGTTCGGATACGCAGTATTTT.